The 15 T cell receptor beta chains listed next were all sequenced from one sample in a study of beta chain features in type 1 diabetes listed by TCRdb under 2018. Library preparation used the immunoSEQ multiplex PCR assay. The High Capacity cDNA Reverse Transcription Kit was used to reverse transcribe all of the isolated RNA, meaning that expressed TCRB transcripts were what got sequenced. The source is immuneACCESS, and TCRdb retained only in-frame sequences with V and J called. Part of the clones is not carried over; for the studies checked, unresolved V genes explain less than half of this, and the remainder is unexplained. A total of about 320,000 clones appear in this sample, 12% to 15% of them only once. The top ten clones comprise approximately 7% of the sample. Sequencing was performed on central memory CD4+ T cells from blood. These receptors were obtained from a man aged 25-45 years in good health.

The chain uses TRBV6-5 and TRBJ2-2; D is perhaps TRBD2 (5 bases). The CDR3 extends over 13 amino acids. The germline gives CDR1 MNHEY, CDR2 SVGAGI. Trimming removed 10 bases from V and 3 bases from J, with 12 bases in between. The DNA of the CDR3 is TGTGCCATCAACGGGATAGACACCGGGGAGCTGTTTTTT. The encoded protein is CAINGIDTGELFF.

V is TRBV18 and J is TRBJ1-2; D unresolved. The CDR3 contains 13 residues. CDR1 and CDR2 from the germline V gene are KGHSH and LQKENI. V lost 3 bases and J 3 bases, leaving 8 bases between the germline ends. CDR3 sequence (DNA): TGTGCCAGCTCACCTAGTATCGACTATGGCTACACCTTC. Protein: CASSPSIDYGYTF.

The chain joins TRBV11-3 to TRBJ2-5, with TRBD2 as a possible D gene (6 bases). CDR1 SGHNT and CDR2 YENEEA come from the germline V gene. This CDR3 has 13 amino acids. V was cut by 5 bases and J by 2 bases, with 9 bases left in between. CDR3 nucleotide sequence: TGTGCCAGCAGCCCGGGACTTCAAGAGACCCAGTACTTC. Translating it yields CASSPGLQETQYF.

Worth noting for this clone: The same CDR3 arises from other DNA sequences in this sample as well. The gene calls are TRBV10-1 and TRBJ2-3; D is ambiguous. This CDR3 has 13 residues. Germline-derived CDR1 and CDR2 are WNHNN and SYGVQD (reference sequence). V was clipped by 2 bases and J by 2 bases, with 5 bases between them. The CDR3 sequence is CASSEGLTDTQYF. DNA of the CDR3: TGCGCCAGCAGTGAGGGGCTCACAGATACGCAGTATTTT.

Note on this clone: One end of the junction is discordant with germline, which a read error may explain. V and J are TRBV29-1 and TRBJ2-4; no definite D call. Germline CDR1 SQVTM, CDR2 ANQGSEA. The CDR3 has 21 residues. The CDR3 spells CSFEDLNPFMGRPRPENIQYF. The CDR3 DNA follows: TGCAGCTTTGAAGATCTAAATCCATTTATGGGCCGGCCACGACCCGAAAACATTCAGTACTTC.

The chain combines TRBV6-4 with TRBJ1-5; a possible D gene is TRBD1 (6 bases). V lost 4 bases to trimming and J lost 2 bases, with 12 bases between them. The CDR3 runs to 15 residues. Germline values: CDR1 MRHNA, CDR2 SNTAGT. The CDR3 DNA sequence: TGTGCCAGCAGTGCACCGACAGGTCGCAATCAGCCCCAGCATTTT. Encoded protein: CASSAPTGRNQPQHF.

The rearrangement joins TRBV6-6 to TRBJ1-2; D perhaps matches TRBD1 (5 bases). Trimming cost V 8 bases and J 4 bases, with 17 bases left between them. The CDR3 runs 14 residues. Germline CDR1 is MNHNY and CDR2 is SVGAGI (reference sequence). Here the CDR3 reads CASLPMGQLYGYTF. CDR3 bases: TGTGCCAGCCTCCCGATGGGGCAGCTCTATGGCTACACCTTC.

The chain links TRBV11-2 to TRBJ1-5; TRBD1 matches 7 bases. Germline lookup yields CDR1 SGHAT and CDR2 FQNNGV. V lost 3 bases, J lost 4 bases, and 6 bases stayed unmatched. The CDR3 is made up of 15 amino acids. The CDR3 DNA sequence: TGTGCCAGCAGCTTGGGGACAGTATTTAATCAGCCCCAGCATTTT. Translating it yields CASSLGTVFNQPQHF. Full variable domain (rest looked up from reference TRBV11-2 and TRBJ1-5): EAGVAQSPRYKIIEKRQSVAFWCNPISGHATLYWYQQILGQGPKLLIQFQNNGVVDDSQLPKDRFSAERLKGVDSTLKIQPAKLEDSAVYLCASSLGTVFNQPQHFGDGTRLSIL.

This clone has a handful of counts. The chain has TRBV6-1 and TRBJ1-5, with 9 nucleotides matching TRBD1. The CDR3 has 15 amino acids. With V trimmed by 5 bases and J by 4 bases, 6 bases remained unmatched. Germline CDR1 reads MNHNS; CDR2 reads SASEGT. CDR3 coding DNA: TGTGCCAGCAGTTCCGGGACAGGGAGAAATCAGCCCCAGCATTTT. Protein product: CASSSGTGRNQPQHF.

This clone came up a few times. The genes are TRBV6-5 and TRBJ1-2, with TRBD1 as a possible D gene (5 bases). This CDR3 has 13 residues. Germline CDR1 reads MNHEY; CDR2 reads SVGAGI. Trimming cost V 6 bases and J 9 bases, with 17 bases left between them. The CDR3 DNA sequence: TGTGCCAGCAGGAATACGTTGTCAGGGAGCTACACCTTC. Its protein is CASRNTLSGSYTF.

The chain has TRBV5-5 and TRBJ2-1; D ambiguous. Looked up from germline, CDR1 is SGHKS and CDR2 is YYEKEE (reference sequence). The V gene lost 4 bases and the J gene lost 9 bases, with 11 bases spanning the gap. The CDR3 has 12 residues. This CDR3 reads CASSQTVGEQFF. The CDR3 bases are TGTGCCAGCAGCCAAACAGTAGGTGAGCAGTTCTTC.

The V call is TRBV27, the J call TRBJ1-1; 7 bases are shared with TRBD1. Germline V gene data show CDR1 as MNHEY and CDR2 as SMNVEV (reference sequence). The CDR3 loop spans 14 amino acids. Losses at the gene ends were 6 bases for V and 4 bases for J; bases not matched to a gene: 8. CDR3 protein: CASRLRQGSTEAFF. The CDR3 region has the DNA TGTGCCAGCAGGCTTAGACAGGGCAGCACTGAAGCTTTCTTT.

The chain is built from TRBV7-9 and TRBJ1-1, with D unclear. V dropped 6 bases and J dropped 10 bases, with 15 bases sitting between them. Germline V CDR1 and CDR2: SEHNR, FQNEAQ (reference sequence). There are 12 residues in the CDR3. This CDR3 reads CASRPLTSGAFF. The CDR3 DNA follows: TGTGCCAGCAGGCCTCTTACATCGGGAGCTTTCTTT.

This clone came up a few times. The V gene is TRBV7-9, the J gene TRBJ2-7; D may be TRBD2 (6 bases). Germline CDR1 is SEHNR and CDR2 is FQNEAQ (reference sequence). Trimming took 5 bases from V and 5 from J, leaving 13 bases between them. The CDR3 runs to 13 residues. CDR3 region: CASSLNSGDEQYF. The DNA of the CDR3 is TGTGCCAGCAGCCTGAATTCGGGGGACGAGCAGTACTTC.

This clone was observed a few times. The gene calls are TRBV7-2 and TRBJ2-7; 8 bases line up with TRBD2. The length of the CDR3 is 13 residues. In germline, CDR1 is SGHTA, CDR2 FQGNSA. The ends lost 5 bases at V and 6 bases at J; junction bases unmatched: 6. CDR3 in DNA: TGTGCCAGCAGCAAAGGACTAGCAGGCGAGCAGTACTTC. Residues: CASSKGLAGEQYF. Drawing the rest from reference TRBV7-2 and TRBJ2-7, the complete variable domain is GAGVSQSPSNKVTEKGKDVELRCDPISGHTALYWYRQSLGQGLEFLIYFQGNSAPDKSGLPSDRFSAERTGGSVSTLTIQRTQQEDSAVYLCASSKGLAGEQYFGPGTRLTVT.